Shown below are 13 T cell receptor beta chains from a single sample sequenced in a study of shared clonotypes between healthy human individuals. The repertoire was sequenced with immunoSEQ multiplex PCR; TCRdb's copy has only in-frame clones and lacks some. The sample shows about 960,000 clones, over 75% of them seen only once. Sample: memory CD4+ T cells sorted from blood. Described subset: CD45RA-negative fraction. The receptors here all came from a man aged 18-30 years in good health.

V is TRBV30 and J is TRBJ1-1, with a possible D match to TRBD1 (6 bases). Germline lookup yields CDR1 GTSNPN and CDR2 SVGIG (reference sequence). This CDR3 has 13 residues. V was trimmed by 5 bases and J by 3 bases, leaving 13 bases between them. The CDR3: CAWGTGRDTEAFF. CDR3 bases: TGTGCCTGGGGTACAGGGAGGGACACTGAAGCTTTCTTT.

The chain is built from TRBV30 and TRBJ1-2, with D possibly being TRBD1 (6 bases). With 3 bases removed from V and 4 bases from J, the gap between germline ends came to 15 bases. Germline assignment: CDR1 GTSNPN and CDR2 SVGIG (reference sequence). The CDR3 runs to 14 residues. The CDR3 region has the DNA TGTGCCTGGAGGCCCTCAGGGGTAGTCTATGGCTACACCTTC. Translation: CAWRPSGVVYGYTF.

V usage is TRBV10-2 and J usage is TRBJ1-2, with D tentatively TRBD1 (6 bases). Trimming pared 3 bases from V and 3 bases from J, leaving 20 bases between. This CDR3 has 17 residues. In germline, CDR1 is WSHSY, CDR2 SAAADI. The CDR3 region is CASSDFFRDRLYYGYTF. In nucleotides, the CDR3 is TGCGCCAGCAGTGATTTTTTCCGAGACAGGCTTTACTATGGCTACACCTTC.

For the CDR3, the DNA is TGCGCCACATCTCAGGGGATGGGCACAGATACGCAGTATTTT. Its protein is CATSQGMGTDTQYF. This chain uses TRBV5-1 with TRBJ2-3, with D possibly TRBD1 on 6 matching bases. Deletions cut 9 bases from V and 1 base from J, with 15 bases between. This CDR3 contains 14 residues. In germline, CDR1 is SGHRS, CDR2 YFSETQ.

V gene TRBV6-5 combines with J gene TRBJ1-1, with 7 bases that match TRBD1. CDR3 length equals 15 residues. The J segment lost 1 base and the V segment lost 6 bases, leaving 8 bases of the junction unmatched. Germline CDR1 MNHEY, CDR2 SVGAGI. CDR3 sequence reads: CASSLTGDPNTEAFF. The CDR3 DNA sequence: TGTGCCAGCAGCTTAACAGGGGACCCGAACACTGAAGCTTTCTTT.

J is TRBJ1-4 and V is TRBV30; D perhaps matches TRBD1 (5 bases). Germline CDR1 GTSNPN, CDR2 SVGIG (reference sequence). Trimming removed 5 bases from V and 8 bases from J, with 24 bases in between. The CDR3 has 16 amino acids. CDR3 in amino acids: CAWGRGPGRLGEKLFF. CDR3 sequence (DNA): TGTGCCTGGGGGAGGGGACCGGGCAGGCTGGGGGAAAAACTGTTTTTT. Looking up the rest from reference TRBV30 and TRBJ1-4 gives the full variable domain: SQTIHQWPATLVQPVGSPLSLECTVEGTSNPNLYWYRQAAGRGLQLLFYSVGIGQISSEVPQNLSASRPQDRQFILSSKKLLLSDSGFYLCAWGRGPGRLGEKLFFGSGTQLSVL.

V is TRBV18 and J is TRBJ2-7, with unresolved D. This CDR3 is 12 amino acids long. Germline V gene sequence: CDR1 KGHSH, CDR2 LQKENI. Trimming pared 6 bases from V and 4 bases from J, leaving 10 bases between. CDR3 DNA sequence: TGTGCCAGCTCTACCGGCTTATACGAGCAGTACTTC. Protein product: CASSTGLYEQYF.

The chain joins TRBV10-3 to TRBJ2-3; D not certain. CDR1 and CDR2 from the germline V gene are ENHRY and SYGVKD. This CDR3 spans 12 amino acids. V gave up 6 bases and J gave up 11 bases, with 15 bases separating them. In nucleotides, the CDR3 is TGTGCCATCAGCTCACCCGACTCGGGGCAGTATTTT. This codes for CAISSPDSGQYF.

The genes are TRBV5-1 and TRBJ1-1, with D perhaps TRBD1 (6 bases). The germline V and J ends were trimmed by 3 bases and 8 bases, with 14 bases remaining between them. The CDR3 is made up of 13 amino acids. The germline V gene has CDR1 SGHRS and CDR2 YFSETQ. The DNA of the CDR3 is TGCGCCAGCAGCTCCAGGGGTTTTCGGGAAGCTTTCTTT. It specifies CASSSRGFREAFF.

For the CDR3, the DNA is TGCAGCGTTGGTCCGTCCTGGGGGCGCGAGCAGTACTTC. Its translation is CSVGPSWGREQYF. The chain uses TRBV29-1 and TRBJ2-7, with a weak D call TRBD1 (6 bases). Germline V gives CDR1 SQVTM, CDR2 ANQGSEA. CDR3 length: 13 residues. Trimming removed 4 bases from V and 6 bases from J, with 16 bases in between.

The chain carries TRBV11-2 and TRBJ2-7; a possible D gene is TRBD1 (5 bases). The CDR3 has 14 residues. V lost 1 base and J 3 bases, leaving 10 bases between the germline ends. In germline, CDR1 is SGHAT, CDR2 FQNNGV. The CDR3 DNA follows: TGTGCCAGCAGCTTAGTGGACAAGCTCTACGAGCAGTACTTC. Encoded protein: CASSLVDKLYEQYF.

The CDR3 DNA sequence: TGTGCCAGCAGCAAATACAGGGGTTTCACGGCTTTCTTT. Encoded protein: CASSKYRGFTAFF. This rearrangement joins TRBV5-8 to TRBJ1-1, with 7 positions matching TRBD1. CDR1 and CDR2 (germline): SGHTS, YDEGEE. V shed 4 bases and J 11 bases; nucleotides not matched to a gene: 11. This CDR3 has 13 residues.

This chain uses TRBV6-1 with TRBJ2-7, with D possibly TRBD1 on 6 matching bases. The V end lost 4 bases, the J end lost 7 bases, and 11 bases lay between the germline ends. Germline CDR1 reads MNHNS; CDR2 reads SASEGT. CDR3 length: 12 amino acids. Here the CDR3 DNA reads TGTGCCAGCAGTGCCACAGGGTGGGAGCAGTACTTC. Residues: CASSATGWEQYF.